This T cell receptor beta chain appears in the sequencing data of a study of blood T cell repertoires in COVID-19. About the study: Specimens from acute and convalescent COVID-19 originated in the United States, Italy and Spain.

The CDR3 totals 12 residues. The germline CDR1 and CDR2 sequences are SEHNR and FQNEAQ (reference sequence). The V and J ends lost 5 bases and 8 bases respectively, with 12 bases between them. Source study methods: Using reference gene primer amplification, nucleated cell counts were estimated. Method: immunoSEQ multiplex PCR; TCRdb's copy keeps in-frame clones and lacks some. V and J calls and clone size are given by that table; D and trimming were obtained from the DNA. The profile shows 95,000 to 110,000 clones, more than 70% of them singletons. The origin of this receptor is a man aged 65 to 79 with acute or convalescent COVID-19. The J gene is TRBJ1-2, the V gene TRBV7-9; TRBD1 is a possible D gene (5 bases). The sequencing sample was made of peripheral blood. The CDR3 DNA reads TGTGCCAGCAGCCTAGACAGTCCGGGCTACACCTTC. It codes for CASSLDSPGYTF.